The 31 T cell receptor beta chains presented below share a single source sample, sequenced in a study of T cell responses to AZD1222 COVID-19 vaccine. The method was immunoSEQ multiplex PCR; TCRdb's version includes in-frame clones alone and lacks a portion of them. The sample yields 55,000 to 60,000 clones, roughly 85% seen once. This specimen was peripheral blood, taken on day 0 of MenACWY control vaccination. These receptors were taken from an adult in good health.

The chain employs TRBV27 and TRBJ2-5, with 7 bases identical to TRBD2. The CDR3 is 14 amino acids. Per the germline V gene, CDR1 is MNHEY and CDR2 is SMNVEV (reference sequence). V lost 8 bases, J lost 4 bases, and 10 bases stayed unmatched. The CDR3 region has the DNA TGTGCCAGCCGGCGGCGGGAGCTGGGAGAGACCCAGTACTTC. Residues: CASRRRELGETQYF.

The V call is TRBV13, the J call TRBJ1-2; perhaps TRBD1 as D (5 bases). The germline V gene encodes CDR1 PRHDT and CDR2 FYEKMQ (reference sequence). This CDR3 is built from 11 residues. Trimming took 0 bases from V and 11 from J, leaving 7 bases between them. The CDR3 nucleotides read TGTGCCAGCAGCTTAGGACAGGAGTACACCTTC. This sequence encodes CASSLGQEYTF.

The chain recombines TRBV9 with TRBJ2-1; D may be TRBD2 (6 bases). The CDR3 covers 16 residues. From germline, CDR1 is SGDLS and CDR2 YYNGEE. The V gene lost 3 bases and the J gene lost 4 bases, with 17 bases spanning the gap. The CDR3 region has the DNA TGTGCCAGCAGCGGTCCCGGGGCCGGGGGTTACAATGAGCAGTTCTTC. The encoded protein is CASSGPGAGGYNEQFF.

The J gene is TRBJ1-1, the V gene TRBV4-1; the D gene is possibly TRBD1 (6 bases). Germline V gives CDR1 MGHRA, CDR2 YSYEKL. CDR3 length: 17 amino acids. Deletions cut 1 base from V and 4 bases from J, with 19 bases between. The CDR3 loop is CASSQVSEGVWVTEAFF. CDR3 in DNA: TGCGCCAGCAGCCAAGTATCTGAGGGGGTCTGGGTCACTGAAGCTTTCTTT.

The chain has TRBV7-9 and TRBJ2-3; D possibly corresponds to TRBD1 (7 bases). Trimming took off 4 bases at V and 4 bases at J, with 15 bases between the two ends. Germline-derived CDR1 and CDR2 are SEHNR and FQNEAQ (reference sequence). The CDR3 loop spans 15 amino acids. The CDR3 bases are TGTGCCAGCAGCTACAGGGGAGGTAGGCCAGATACGCAGTATTTT. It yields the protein CASSYRGGRPDTQYF. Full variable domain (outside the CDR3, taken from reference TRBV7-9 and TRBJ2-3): DTGVSQNPRHKITKRGQNVTFRCDPISEHNRLYWYRQTLGQGPEFLTYFQNEAQLEKSRLLSDRFSAERPKGSFSTLEIQRTEQGDSAMYLCASSYRGGRPDTQYFGPGTRLTVL.

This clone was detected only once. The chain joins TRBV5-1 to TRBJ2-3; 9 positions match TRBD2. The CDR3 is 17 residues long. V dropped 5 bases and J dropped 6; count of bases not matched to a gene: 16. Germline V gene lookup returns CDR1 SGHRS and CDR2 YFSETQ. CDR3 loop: CASRPNPGTSPWDTQYF. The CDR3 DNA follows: TGCGCCAGCAGACCCAATCCCGGGACTAGCCCGTGGGATACGCAGTATTTT.

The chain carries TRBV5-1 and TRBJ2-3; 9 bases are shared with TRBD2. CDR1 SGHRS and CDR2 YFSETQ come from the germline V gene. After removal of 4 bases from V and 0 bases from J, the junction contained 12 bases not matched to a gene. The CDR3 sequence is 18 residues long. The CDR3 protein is CASSPLIAAGGSTDTQYF. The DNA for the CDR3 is TGCGCCAGCAGCCCTTTGATTGCAGCGGGAGGAAGCACAGATACGCAGTATTTT.

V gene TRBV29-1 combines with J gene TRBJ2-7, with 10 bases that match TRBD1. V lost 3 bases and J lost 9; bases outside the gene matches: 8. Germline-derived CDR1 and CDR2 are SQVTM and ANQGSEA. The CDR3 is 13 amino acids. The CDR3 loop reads CSVEEGQGTGQYF. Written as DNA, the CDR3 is TGCAGCGTTGAGGAGGGACAGGGGACTGGGCAGTACTTC.

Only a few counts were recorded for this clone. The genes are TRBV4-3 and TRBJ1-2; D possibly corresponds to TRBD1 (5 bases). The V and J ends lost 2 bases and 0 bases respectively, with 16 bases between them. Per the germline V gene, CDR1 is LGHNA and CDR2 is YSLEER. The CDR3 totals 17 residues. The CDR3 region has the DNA TGCGCCAGCAGCCAACGTCAAGGCGGGGGAACTAACTATGGCTACACCTTC. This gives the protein CASSQRQGGGTNYGYTF.

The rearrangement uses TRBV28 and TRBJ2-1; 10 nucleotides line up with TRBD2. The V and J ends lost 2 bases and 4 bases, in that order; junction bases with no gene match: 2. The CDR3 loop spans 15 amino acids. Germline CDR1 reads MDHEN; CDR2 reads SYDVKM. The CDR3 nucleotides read TGTGCCAGCAGTTTAGTAGCGGGGGGTTACAATGAGCAGTTCTTC. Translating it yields CASSLVAGGYNEQFF.

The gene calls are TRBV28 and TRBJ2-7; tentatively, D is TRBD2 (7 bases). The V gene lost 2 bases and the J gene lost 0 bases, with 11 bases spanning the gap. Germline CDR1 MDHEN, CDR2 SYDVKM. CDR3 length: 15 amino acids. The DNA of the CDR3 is TGTGCCAGCAGTTTAGGGCGGGGGCCCTCCTACGAGCAGTACTTC. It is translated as CASSLGRGPSYEQYF.

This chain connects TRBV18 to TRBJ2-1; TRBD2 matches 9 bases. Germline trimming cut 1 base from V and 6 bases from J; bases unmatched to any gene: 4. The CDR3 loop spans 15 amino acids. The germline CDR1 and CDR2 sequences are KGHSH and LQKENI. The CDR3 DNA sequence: TGTGCCAGCTCACCACTAGCGGGGGATTCCAATGAGCAGTTCTTC. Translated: CASSPLAGDSNEQFF.

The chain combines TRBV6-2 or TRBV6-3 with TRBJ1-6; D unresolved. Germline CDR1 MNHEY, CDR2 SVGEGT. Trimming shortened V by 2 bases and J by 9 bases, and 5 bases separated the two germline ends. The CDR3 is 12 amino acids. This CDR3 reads CASSYGGSPLHF. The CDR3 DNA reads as TGTGCCAGCAGTTACGGAGGTTCACCCCTCCACTTT.

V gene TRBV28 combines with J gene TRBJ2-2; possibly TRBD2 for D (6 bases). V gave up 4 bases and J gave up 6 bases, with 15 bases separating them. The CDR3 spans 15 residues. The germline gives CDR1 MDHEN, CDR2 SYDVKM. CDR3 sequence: CASSSSGVGAGELFF. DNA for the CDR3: TGTGCCAGCAGTTCCTCGGGGGTCGGCGCCGGGGAGCTGTTTTTT. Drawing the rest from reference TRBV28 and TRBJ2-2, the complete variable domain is DVKVTQSSRYLVKRTGEKVFLECVQDMDHENMFWYRQDPGLGLRLIYFSYDVKMKEKGDIPEGYSVSREKKERFSLILESASTNQTSMYLCASSSSGVGAGELFFGEGSRLTVL.

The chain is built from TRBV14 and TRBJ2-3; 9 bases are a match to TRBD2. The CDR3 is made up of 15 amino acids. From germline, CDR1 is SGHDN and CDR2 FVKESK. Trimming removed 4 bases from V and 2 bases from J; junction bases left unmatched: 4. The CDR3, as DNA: TGTGCCAGCAGCCGAGCGGGAGGTTTCACAGATACGCAGTATTTT. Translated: CASSRAGGFTDTQYF.

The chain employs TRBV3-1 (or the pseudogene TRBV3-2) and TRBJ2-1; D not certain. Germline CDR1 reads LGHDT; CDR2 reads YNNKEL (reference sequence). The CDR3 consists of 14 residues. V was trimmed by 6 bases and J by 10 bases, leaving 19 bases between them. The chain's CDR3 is CASSDPARRVEQFF. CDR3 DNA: TGTGCCAGCAGTGACCCCGCCCGACGGGTCGAGCAGTTCTTC.

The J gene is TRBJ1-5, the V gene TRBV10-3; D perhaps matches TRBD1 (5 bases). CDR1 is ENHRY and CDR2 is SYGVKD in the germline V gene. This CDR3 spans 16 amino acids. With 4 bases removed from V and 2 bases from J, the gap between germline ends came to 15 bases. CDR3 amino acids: CAISGSAGLGNQPQHF. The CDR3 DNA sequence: TGTGCCATCAGTGGGTCCGCAGGGTTAGGCAATCAGCCCCAGCATTTT.

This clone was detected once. The DNA of the CDR3 is TGTGCCAGCAGTTTAATCCCCATGGACTATGGCTACACCTTC. Protein product: CASSLIPMDYGYTF. The chain combines TRBV28 with TRBJ1-2, with unresolved D. The CDR3 spans 14 residues. With 2 bases removed from V and 3 bases from J, the gap between germline ends came to 10 bases. Looked up from germline, CDR1 is MDHEN and CDR2 is SYDVKM.

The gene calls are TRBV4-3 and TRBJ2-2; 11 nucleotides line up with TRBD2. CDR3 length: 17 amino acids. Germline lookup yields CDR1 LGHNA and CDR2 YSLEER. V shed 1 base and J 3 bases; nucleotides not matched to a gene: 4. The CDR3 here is CASSQAGTSGHTGELFF. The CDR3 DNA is TGCGCCAGCAGCCAAGCCGGGACTAGCGGCCACACCGGGGAGCTGTTTTTT.

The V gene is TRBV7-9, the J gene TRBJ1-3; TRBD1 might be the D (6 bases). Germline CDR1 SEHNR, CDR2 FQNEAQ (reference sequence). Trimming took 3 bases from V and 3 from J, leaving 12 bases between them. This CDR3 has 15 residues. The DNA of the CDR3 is TGTGCCAGCAGCTTTACAGGGCCCGGTGGAAACACCATATATTTT. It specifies CASSFTGPGGNTIYF.

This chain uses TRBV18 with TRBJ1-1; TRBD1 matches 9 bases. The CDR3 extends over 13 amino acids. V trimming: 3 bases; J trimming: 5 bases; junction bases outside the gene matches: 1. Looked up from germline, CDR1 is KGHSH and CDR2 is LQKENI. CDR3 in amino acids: CASSPGQGTEAFF. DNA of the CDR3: TGTGCCAGCTCACCCGGACAGGGGACTGAAGCTTTCTTT. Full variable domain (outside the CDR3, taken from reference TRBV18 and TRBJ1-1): NAGVMQNPRHLVRRRGQEARLRCSPMKGHSHVYWYRQLPEEGLKFMVYLQKENIIDESGMPKERFSAEFPKEGPSILRIQQVVRGDSAAYFCASSPGQGTEAFFGQGTRLTVV.

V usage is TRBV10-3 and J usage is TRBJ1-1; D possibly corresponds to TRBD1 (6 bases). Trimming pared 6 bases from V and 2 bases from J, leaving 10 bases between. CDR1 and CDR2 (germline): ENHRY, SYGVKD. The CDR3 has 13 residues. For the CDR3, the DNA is TGTGCCATCAGAGACAGGAAAAACACTGAAGCTTTCTTT. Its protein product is CAIRDRKNTEAFF.

CDR3 protein: CASSRDSPTPLHF. CDR3 nucleotides: TGTGCCAGCAGCAGGGACAGTCCTACACCCCTCCACTTT. The V and J genes are TRBV11-2 and TRBJ1-6; TRBD1 matches at 7 bases. In germline, CDR1 is SGHAT, CDR2 FQNNGV. The CDR3 totals 13 residues. J gave up 11 bases and V 5 bases, and 6 bases lay outside the gene matches.

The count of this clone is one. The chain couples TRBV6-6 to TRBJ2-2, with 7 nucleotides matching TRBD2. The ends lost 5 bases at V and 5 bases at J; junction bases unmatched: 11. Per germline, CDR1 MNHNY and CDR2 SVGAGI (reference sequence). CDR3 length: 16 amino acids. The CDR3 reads CASSRSGIGLTGELFF. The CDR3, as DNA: TGTGCCAGCAGTCGAAGCGGGATAGGGCTAACCGGGGAGCTGTTTTTT.

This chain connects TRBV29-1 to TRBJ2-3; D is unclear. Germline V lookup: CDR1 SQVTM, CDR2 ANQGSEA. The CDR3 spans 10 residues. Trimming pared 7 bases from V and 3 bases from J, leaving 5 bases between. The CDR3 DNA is TGCAGCGCTACGACAGATACGCAGTATTTT. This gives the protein CSATTDTQYF.

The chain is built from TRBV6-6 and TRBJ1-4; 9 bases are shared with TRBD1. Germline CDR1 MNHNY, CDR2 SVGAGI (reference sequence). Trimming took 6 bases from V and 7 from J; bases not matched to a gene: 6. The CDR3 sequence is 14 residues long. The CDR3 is CASRKGQGIEKLFF. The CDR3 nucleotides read TGTGCCAGCAGAAAGGGACAGGGCATTGAAAAACTGTTTTTT.

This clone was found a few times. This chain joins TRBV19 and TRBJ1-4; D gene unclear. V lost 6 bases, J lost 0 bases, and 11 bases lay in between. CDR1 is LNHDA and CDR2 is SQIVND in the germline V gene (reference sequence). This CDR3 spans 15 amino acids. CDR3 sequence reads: CASSPRSATNEKLFF. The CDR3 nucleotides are TGTGCCAGTAGCCCTAGATCCGCAACTAATGAAAAACTGTTTTTT.

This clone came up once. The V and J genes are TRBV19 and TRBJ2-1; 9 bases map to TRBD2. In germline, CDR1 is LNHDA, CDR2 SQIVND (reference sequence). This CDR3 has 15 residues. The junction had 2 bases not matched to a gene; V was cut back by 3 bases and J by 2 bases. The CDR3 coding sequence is TGTGCCAGTAGTATTGTAGCGGGAGCCTACAATGAGCAGTTCTTC. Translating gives CASSIVAGAYNEQFF. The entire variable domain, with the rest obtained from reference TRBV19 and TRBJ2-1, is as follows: DGGITQSPKYLFRKEGQNVTLSCEQNLNHDAMYWYRQDPGQGLRLIYYSQIVNDFQKGDIAEGYSVSREKKESFPLTVTSAQKNPTAFYLCASSIVAGAYNEQFFGPGTRLTVL.

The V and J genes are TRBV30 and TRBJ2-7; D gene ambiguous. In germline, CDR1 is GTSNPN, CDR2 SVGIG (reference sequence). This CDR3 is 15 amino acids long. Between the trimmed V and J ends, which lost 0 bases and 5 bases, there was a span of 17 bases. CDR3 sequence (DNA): TGTGCCTGGAGTGTAAGGAGTAACTTTCTGAACGAGCAGTACTTC. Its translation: CAWSVRSNFLNEQYF. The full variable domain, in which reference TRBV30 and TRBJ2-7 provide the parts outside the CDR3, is SQTIHQWPATLVQPVGSPLSLECTVEGTSNPNLYWYRQAAGRGLQLLFYSVGIGQISSEVPQNLSASRPQDRQFILSSKKLLLSDSGFYLCAWSVRSNFLNEQYFGPGTRLTVT.

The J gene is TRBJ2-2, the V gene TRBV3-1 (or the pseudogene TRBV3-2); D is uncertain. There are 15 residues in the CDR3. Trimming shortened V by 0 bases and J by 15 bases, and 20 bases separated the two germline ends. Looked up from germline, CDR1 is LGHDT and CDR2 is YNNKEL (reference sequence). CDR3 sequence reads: CASSQESGLLRMMFF. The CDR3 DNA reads TGTGCCAGCAGCCAAGAATCCGGCCTCCTAAGGATGATGTTTTTT.

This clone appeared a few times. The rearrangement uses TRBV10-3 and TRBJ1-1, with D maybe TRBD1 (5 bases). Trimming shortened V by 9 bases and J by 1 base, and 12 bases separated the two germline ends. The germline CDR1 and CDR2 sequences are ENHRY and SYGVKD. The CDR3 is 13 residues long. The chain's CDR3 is CAMGREANTEAFF. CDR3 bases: TGTGCCATGGGGCGGGAAGCGAACACTGAAGCTTTCTTT.